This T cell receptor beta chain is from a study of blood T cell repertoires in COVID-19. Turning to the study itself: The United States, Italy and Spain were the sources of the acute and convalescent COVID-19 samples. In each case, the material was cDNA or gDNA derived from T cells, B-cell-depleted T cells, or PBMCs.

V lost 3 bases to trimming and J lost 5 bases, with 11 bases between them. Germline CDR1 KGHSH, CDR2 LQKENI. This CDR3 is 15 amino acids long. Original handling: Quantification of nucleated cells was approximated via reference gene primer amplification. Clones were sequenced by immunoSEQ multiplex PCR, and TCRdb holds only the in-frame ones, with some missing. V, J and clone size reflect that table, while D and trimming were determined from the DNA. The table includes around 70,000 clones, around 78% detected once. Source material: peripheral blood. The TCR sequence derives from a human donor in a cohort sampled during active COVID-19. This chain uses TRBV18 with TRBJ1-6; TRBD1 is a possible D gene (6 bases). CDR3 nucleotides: TGTGCCAGCTCACCCCAGGGGACCGATAATTCACCCCTCCACTTT. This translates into CASSPQGTDNSPLHF.